This section outlines one T cell receptor beta chain sequence together with its context. V was shortened by 0 bases and J by 6 bases, with 3 bases between the two germline ends. The CDR3 has 12 residues. CDR1 and CDR2 from the germline V gene are MNHEY and SVGEGT. The data derive from a study of human T cells and chemical hapten exposure. The sample's time point: healthy volunteer bleed at 2 weeks. RNA extraction used unfractionated whole blood as the source of total RNA. Individual cDNA molecules (in the library) carried attached unique molecular identifiers. How the authors handled the data: Samples contained a median of around 89,000 TCRs, with a range of 23,224 to 690,600. TCRdb reanalysed the RACE reads using MiXCR and keeps one entry per CDR3 protein. The V and J calls here are based on TCRdb, not the publication. The data show roughly 100,000 distinct CDR3 sequences, around 8.8% seen once.

The rearrangement uses TRBV6-2 or TRBV6-3 and TRBJ1-5; D ambiguous. This receptor was obtained from a female donor in good health. Some clones in this sample may be carry-over from other donors' samples. The sequencing input was whole blood. CDR3 sequence (DNA): TGTGCCAGCAGTTACTCCGGTCAGCCCCAGCATTTT. Encoded protein: CASSYSGQPQHF.